This TCR beta chain was captured in a study of blood T cells in healthy people across ages. As regards this clonotype: Its antigen is currently unknown.

Study-wide results and caveats: Strong correlation was found linking TCR beta diversity to naive T cell percentage. Estimates of total diversity, which came from one million sequenced T cells, were considered to be underestimates.

With a J-beta primer mix and a sample-barcoded 5' primer, a second PCR ran 7 to 11 cycles. TCRdb processed the 5' RACE reads anew with MiXCR; each CDR3 protein has one entry. Of about 1 million distinct CDR3 sequences in the sample, less than 50% are singletons; the top ten hold about 20%. Germline assignment: CDR1 SGHAT and CDR2 FQNNGV. The CDR3 sequence is 9 residues long. V was cut by 1 base and J by 12 bases, with 2 bases left in between. V usage is TRBV11-2 and J usage is TRBJ2-3, with D hard to call. Sequenced input: blood. This receptor was identified in a woman aged 55-69 years in good health. CDR3 bases: TGTGCCAGCAGCTTAGGACAGTATTTT. It encodes CASSLGQYF. The variable domain in full, with the rest retrieved from reference TRBV11-2 and TRBJ2-3, is EAGVAQSPRYKIIEKRQSVAFWCNPISGHATLYWYQQILGQGPKLLIQFQNNGVVDDSQLPKDRFSAERLKGVDSTLKIQPAKLEDSAVYLCASSLGQYFGPGTRLTVL.